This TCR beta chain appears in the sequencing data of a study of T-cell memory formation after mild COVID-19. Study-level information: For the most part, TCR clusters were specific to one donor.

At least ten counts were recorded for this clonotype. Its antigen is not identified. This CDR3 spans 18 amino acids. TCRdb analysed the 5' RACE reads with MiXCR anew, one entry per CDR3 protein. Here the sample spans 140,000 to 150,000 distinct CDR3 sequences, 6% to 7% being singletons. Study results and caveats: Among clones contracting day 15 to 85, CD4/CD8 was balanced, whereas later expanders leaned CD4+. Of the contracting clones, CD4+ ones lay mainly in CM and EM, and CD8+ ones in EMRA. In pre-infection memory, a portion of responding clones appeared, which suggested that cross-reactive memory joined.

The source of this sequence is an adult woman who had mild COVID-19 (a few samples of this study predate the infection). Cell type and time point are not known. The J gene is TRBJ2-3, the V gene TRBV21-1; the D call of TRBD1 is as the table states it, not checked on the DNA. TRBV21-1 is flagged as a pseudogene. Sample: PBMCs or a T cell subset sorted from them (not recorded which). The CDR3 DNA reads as TGTGCCAGCAGCAAAGCGCTTACAGCCAGGCCCCCAACAGATACGCAGTATTTT. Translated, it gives CASSKALTARPPTDTQYF.